This T cell receptor (beta chain) was found in a study of glioma-infiltrating T cells. General observations from the study: Non-neoplastic patients had below-expected tissue-blood divergence, while all gliomas exceeded expectation. Very few CDR3 sequences were shared between tissue and blood.

In germline, CDR1 is SGHTA, CDR2 FQGNSA. Trimming cost V 3 bases and J 8 bases, with 11 bases left between them. The CDR3 has 13 residues. Using RNA template, CDR3s of TCR alpha and beta were amplified with iRepertoire arm-PCR. Tissue mRNA or PBMC total RNA, roughly 90-400 ng, went into one-step reverse transcription and amplification. TCRdb called the multiplex PCR reads again in MiXCR, with one record for every CDR3 protein. Of 4,500 to 7,500 distinct CDR3 sequences in the sample, 28% were seen once. This clonotype was observed many times. Its antigen is as yet unknown. Input material: glioma tissue, nonneoplastic brain tissue, or PBMCs (not recorded which). This chain joins TRBV7-2 and TRBJ2-1; a possible D gene is TRBD2 (6 bases). The source is a human donor with low-grade glioma or glioblastoma, undergoing nonglioma brain surgery, or in good health (not recorded which). The CDR3 is CASSFFRGDEQFF. CDR3 bases: TGTGCCAGCAGCTTCTTTCGCGGGGATGAGCAGTTCTTC.